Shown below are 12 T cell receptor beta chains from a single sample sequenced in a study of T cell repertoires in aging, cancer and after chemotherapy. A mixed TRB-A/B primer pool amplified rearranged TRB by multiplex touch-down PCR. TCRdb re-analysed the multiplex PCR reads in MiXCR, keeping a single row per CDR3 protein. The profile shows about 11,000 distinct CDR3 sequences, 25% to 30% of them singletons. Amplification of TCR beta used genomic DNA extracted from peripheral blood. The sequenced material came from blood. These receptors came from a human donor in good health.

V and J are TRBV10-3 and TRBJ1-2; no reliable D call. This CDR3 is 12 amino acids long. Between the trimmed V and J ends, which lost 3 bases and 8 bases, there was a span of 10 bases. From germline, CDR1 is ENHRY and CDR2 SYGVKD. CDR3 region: CAISEVHGGYTF. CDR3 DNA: TGTGCCATCAGTGAAGTTCATGGGGGCTACACCTTC.

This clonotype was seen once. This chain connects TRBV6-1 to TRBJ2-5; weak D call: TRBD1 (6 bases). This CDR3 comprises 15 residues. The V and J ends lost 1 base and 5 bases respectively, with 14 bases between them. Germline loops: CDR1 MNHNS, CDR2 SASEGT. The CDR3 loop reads CASSEGTGFGETQYF. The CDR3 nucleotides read TGTGCCAGCAGTGAAGGTACAGGGTTCGGGGAGACCCAGTACTTC.

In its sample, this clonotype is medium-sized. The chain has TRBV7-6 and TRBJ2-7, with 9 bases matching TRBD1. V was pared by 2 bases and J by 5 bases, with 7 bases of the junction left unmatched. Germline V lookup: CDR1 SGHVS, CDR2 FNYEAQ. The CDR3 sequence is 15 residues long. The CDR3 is CASSLLGTGYNEQYF. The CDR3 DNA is TGTGCCAGCAGCTTACTCGGGACAGGGTATAACGAGCAGTACTTC.

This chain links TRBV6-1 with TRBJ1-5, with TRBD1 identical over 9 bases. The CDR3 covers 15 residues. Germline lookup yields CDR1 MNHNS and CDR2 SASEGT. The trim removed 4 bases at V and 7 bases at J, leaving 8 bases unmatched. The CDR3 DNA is TGTGCCAGCAGTGGCCCGGGACAGGGTAGACAGCCCCAGCATTTT. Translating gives CASSGPGQGRQPQHF.

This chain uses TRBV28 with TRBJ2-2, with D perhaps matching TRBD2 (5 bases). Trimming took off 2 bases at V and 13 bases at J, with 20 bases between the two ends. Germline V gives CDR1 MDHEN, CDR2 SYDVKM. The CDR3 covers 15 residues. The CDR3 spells CASSLSGSPTGGLFF. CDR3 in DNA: TGTGCCAGCAGTTTAAGTGGGTCTCCCACCGGAGGGCTGTTTTTT.

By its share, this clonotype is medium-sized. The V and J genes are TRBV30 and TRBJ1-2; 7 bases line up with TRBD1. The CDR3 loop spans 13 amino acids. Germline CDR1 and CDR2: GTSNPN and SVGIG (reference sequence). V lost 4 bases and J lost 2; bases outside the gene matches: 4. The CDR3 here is CAWTGTENYGYTF. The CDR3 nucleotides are TGTGCCTGGACGGGGACAGAAAACTATGGCTACACCTTC.

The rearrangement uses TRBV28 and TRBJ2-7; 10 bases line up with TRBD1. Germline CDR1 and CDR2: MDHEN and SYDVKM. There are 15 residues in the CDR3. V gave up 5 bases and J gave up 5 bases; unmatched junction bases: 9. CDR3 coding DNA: TGTGCCAGCAGTACTCGGACAGGGGGTAACAACGAGCAGTACTTC. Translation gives CASSTRTGGNNEQYF.

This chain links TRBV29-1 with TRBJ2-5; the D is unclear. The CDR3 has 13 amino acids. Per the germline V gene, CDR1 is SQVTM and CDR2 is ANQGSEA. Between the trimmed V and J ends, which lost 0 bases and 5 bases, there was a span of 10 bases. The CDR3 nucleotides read TGCAGCGTTGAAGAGCGAGTAAAGGAGACCCAGTACTTC. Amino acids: CSVEERVKETQYF.

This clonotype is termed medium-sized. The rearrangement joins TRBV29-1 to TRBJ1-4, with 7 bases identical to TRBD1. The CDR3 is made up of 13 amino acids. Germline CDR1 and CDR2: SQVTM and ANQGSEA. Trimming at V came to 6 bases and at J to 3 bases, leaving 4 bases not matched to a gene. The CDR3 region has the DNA TGCAGCGTGACCGGGACAGCTAATGAAAAACTGTTTTTT. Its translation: CSVTGTANEKLFF.

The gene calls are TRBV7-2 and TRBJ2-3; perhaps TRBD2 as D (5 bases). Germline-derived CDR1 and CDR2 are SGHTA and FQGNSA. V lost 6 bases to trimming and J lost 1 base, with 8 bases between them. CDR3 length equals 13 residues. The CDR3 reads CASRAGGTDTQYF. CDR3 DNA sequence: TGTGCCAGCAGAGCCGGGGGCACAGATACGCAGTATTTT.

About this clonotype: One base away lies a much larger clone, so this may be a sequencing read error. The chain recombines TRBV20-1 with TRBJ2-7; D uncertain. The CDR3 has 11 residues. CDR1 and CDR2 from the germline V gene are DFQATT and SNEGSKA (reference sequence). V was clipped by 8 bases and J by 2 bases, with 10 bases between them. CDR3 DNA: TGCAGTCCTTCTGGCGCCTACGAGCAGTACTTC. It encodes CSPSGAYEQYF.

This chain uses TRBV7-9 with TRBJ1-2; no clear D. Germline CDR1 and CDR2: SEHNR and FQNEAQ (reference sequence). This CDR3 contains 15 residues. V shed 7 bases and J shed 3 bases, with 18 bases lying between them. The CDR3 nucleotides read TGTGCCAGCAACTCATTTGGGGTTTTCGACTATGGCTACACCTTC. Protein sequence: CASNSFGVFDYGYTF.